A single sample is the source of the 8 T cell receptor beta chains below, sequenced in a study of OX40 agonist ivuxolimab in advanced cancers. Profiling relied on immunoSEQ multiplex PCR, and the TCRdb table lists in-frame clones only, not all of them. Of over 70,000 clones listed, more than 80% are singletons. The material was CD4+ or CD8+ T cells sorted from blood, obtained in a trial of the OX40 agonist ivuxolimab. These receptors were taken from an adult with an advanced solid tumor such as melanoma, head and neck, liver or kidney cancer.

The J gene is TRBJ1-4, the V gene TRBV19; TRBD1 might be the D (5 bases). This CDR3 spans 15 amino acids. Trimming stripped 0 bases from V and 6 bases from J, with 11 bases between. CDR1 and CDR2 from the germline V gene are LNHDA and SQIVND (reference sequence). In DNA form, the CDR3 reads TGTGCCAGTAGTATAGACCGGGACCCCCATGAAAAACTGTTTTTT. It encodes CASSIDRDPHEKLFF.

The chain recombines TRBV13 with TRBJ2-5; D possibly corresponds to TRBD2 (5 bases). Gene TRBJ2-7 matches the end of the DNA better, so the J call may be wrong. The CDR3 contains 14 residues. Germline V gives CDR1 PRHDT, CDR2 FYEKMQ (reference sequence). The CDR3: CASKRGGPSYEQYF. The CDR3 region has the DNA TGTGCCAGCAAAAGAGGCGGGCCCTCCTACGAGCAGTACTTC.

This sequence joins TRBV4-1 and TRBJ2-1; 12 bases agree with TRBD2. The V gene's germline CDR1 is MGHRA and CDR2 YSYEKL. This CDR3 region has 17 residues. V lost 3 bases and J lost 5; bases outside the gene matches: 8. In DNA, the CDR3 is TGCGCCAGCAGCCACGGAAGGTGGACTAGCGGGAACAATGAGCAGTTCTTC. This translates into CASSHGRWTSGNNEQFF.

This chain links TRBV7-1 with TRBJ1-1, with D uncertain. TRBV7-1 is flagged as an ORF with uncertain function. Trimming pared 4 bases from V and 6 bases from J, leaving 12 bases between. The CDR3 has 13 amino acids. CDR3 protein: CASSLELASEAFF. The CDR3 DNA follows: TGTGCCAGCAGCTTAGAACTCGCTTCTGAAGCTTTCTTT.

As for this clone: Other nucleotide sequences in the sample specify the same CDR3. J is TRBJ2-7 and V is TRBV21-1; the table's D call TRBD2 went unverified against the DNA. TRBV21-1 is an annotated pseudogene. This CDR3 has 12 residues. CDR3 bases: TGTGCCAGCAGCAATCCGTCCTACGAGCAGTACTTC. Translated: CASSNPSYEQYF.

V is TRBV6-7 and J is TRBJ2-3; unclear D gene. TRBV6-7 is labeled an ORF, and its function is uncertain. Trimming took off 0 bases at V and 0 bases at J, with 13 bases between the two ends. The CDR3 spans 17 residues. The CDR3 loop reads CASSYSRIAASTDTQYF. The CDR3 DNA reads TGTGCCAGCAGTTACTCGAGAATAGCCGCTAGCACAGATACGCAGTATTTT.

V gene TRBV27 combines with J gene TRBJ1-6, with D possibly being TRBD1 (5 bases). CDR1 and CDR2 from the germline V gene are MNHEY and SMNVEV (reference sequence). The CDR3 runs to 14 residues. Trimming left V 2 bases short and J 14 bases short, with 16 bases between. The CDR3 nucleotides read TGTGCCAGCAGTTTAGGCCGGGACCCCGTAACCCTCCACTTT. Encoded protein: CASSLGRDPVTLHF.

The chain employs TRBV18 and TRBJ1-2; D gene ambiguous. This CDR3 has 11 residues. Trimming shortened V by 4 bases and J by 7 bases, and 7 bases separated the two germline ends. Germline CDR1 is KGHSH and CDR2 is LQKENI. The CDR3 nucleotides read TGTGCCAGCTCACAGGGTTCTGGCTACACCTTC. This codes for CASSQGSGYTF.